One and the same sample provided the 18 T cell receptor beta chains below, sequenced in a study of T-cell memory formation after mild COVID-19. From the 5' RACE reads, TCRdb called clonotypes with MiXCR, one entry per CDR3 protein. The sample lists tens of thousands of distinct CDR3 sequences; approximately 16% were seen once. Sequencing used PBMCs or a T cell subset sorted from them (not recorded which). Receptors originate from an adult woman who had mild COVID-19 (a few samples of this study predate the infection). Cell type and time point are not known.

This clonotype was detected a few times. The chain joins TRBV11-2 to TRBJ2-1; a possible D gene is TRBD2 (7 bases). In germline, CDR1 is SGHAT, CDR2 FQNNGV. The V end lost 6 bases, the J end lost 6 bases, and 24 bases lay between the germline ends. The CDR3 consists of 17 residues. The CDR3 loop reads CASRTSSWGGLVNEQFF. The CDR3 bases are TGTGCCAGCAGAACATCTTCATGGGGGGGCCTGGTCAATGAGCAGTTCTTC.

This clonotype occurred once. This sequence joins TRBV20-1 and TRBJ1-1, with D unclear. CDR3 length: 13 amino acids. The germline V gene has CDR1 DFQATT and CDR2 SNEGSKA (reference sequence). V lost 6 bases to trimming and J lost 2 bases, with 13 bases between them. The CDR3 sequence: CSAAEFTNTEAFF. The CDR3 DNA follows: TGCAGTGCCGCAGAGTTTACTAACACTGAAGCTTTCTTT.

This clonotype occurred a few times. V is TRBV27 and J is TRBJ2-7, with 10 bases that match TRBD1. The length of the CDR3 is 17 residues. Germline V CDR1 and CDR2: MNHEY, SMNVEV (reference sequence). With V trimmed by 8 bases and J by 5 bases, 18 bases remained unmatched. The CDR3: CASANLPGQGIVNEQYF. The CDR3 DNA is TGTGCCAGCGCGAACCTTCCGGGACAGGGGATTGTGAACGAGCAGTACTTC.

This clonotype was counted only a few times. V usage is TRBV6-5 and J usage is TRBJ1-4; no clear D. The germline gives CDR1 MNHEY, CDR2 SVGAGI. The V end was cut by 2 bases, the J end by 4 bases, with 5 bases between. This CDR3 is built from 13 residues. The CDR3 loop is CASSYRDNEKLFF. Written as DNA, the CDR3 is TGTGCCAGCAGTTACCGCGATAATGAAAAACTGTTTTTT.

The chain uses TRBV4-1 and TRBJ1-1, with D maybe TRBD1 (5 bases). V lost 5 bases and J lost 5, with 15 bases in between. The V gene's germline CDR1 is MGHRA and CDR2 YSYEKL. The CDR3 runs to 14 residues. CDR3 protein: CASSDRDPGTEAFF. CDR3 nucleotide sequence: TGCGCCAGCAGCGATCGGGACCCAGGGACTGAAGCTTTCTTT.

The chain joins TRBV4-1 to TRBJ1-2, with no clear D. Deletions cut 0 bases from V and 4 bases from J, with 12 bases between. In germline, CDR1 is MGHRA, CDR2 YSYEKL. This CDR3 comprises 15 residues. DNA for the CDR3: TGCGCCAGCAGCCAAGATCCCGGGGAGATCTATGGCTACACCTTC. Protein sequence: CASSQDPGEIYGYTF.

This clonotype is judged large. The chain combines TRBV25-1 with TRBJ1-2; D is perhaps TRBD1 (5 bases). The CDR3 is 15 amino acids. The V gene's germline CDR1 is MGHDK and CDR2 SYGVNS. V was cut by 2 bases and J by 3 bases, with 13 bases left in between. This CDR3 reads CASSETAEGDYGYTF. As DNA, the CDR3 is TGTGCCAGCAGTGAAACTGCAGAAGGGGACTATGGCTACACCTTC.

The CDR3 spells CASSFDRTGYYYGYTF. The DNA for the CDR3 is TGTGCCAGCAGCTTTGACCGGACAGGTTACTACTATGGCTACACCTTC. The rearrangement links TRBV7-2 to TRBJ1-2, with 7 bases aligning to TRBD1. The CDR3 spans 16 residues. From germline, CDR1 is SGHTA and CDR2 FQGNSA. J lost 3 bases, V lost 3 bases, and 10 bases had no gene match.

This clonotype occurred many times. The chain uses TRBV7-8 and TRBJ2-1, with 9 bases that match TRBD2. V lost 3 bases, J lost 9 bases, and 3 bases stayed unmatched. The CDR3 has 13 amino acids. Germline V lookup: CDR1 SGHVS, CDR2 FQNEAQ. CDR3 amino acids: CASSFSGRSEQFF. For the CDR3, the DNA is TGTGCCAGCAGCTTCAGCGGGAGGAGTGAGCAGTTCTTC. The full variable domain, with the rest looked up from reference TRBV7-8 and TRBJ2-1, is GAGVSQSPRYKVAKRGQDVALRCDPISGHVSLFWYQQALGQGPEFLTYFQNEAQLDKSGLPSDRFFAERPEGSVSTLKIQRTQQEDSAVYLCASSFSGRSEQFFGPGTRLTVL.

The table lists this clonotype with a few counts. This chain links TRBV6-5 with TRBJ2-1; the D is unclear. The CDR3 loop spans 15 amino acids. Trimming removed 8 bases at V and 0 bases at J, with 14 bases between. The germline gives CDR1 MNHEY, CDR2 SVGAGI. This chain's CDR3 is CASGVESSSYNEQFF. CDR3 nucleotide sequence: TGTGCCAGCGGAGTTGAGTCTAGCTCCTACAATGAGCAGTTCTTC.

The genes are TRBV5-4 and TRBJ1-4, with D possibly TRBD1 on 6 matching bases. V lost 4 bases and J lost 13, with 17 bases in between. Per germline, CDR1 SGHNT and CDR2 YYREEE (reference sequence). The CDR3 has 13 amino acids. CDR3 residues: CASSLRDGGGLFF. The CDR3 DNA sequence: TGTGCCAGCAGCCTACGGGACGGGGGCGGACTGTTTTTT. Full variable domain (rest looked up from reference TRBV5-4 and TRBJ1-4): ETGVTQSPTHLIKTRGQQVTLRCSSQSGHNTVSWYQQALGQGPQFIFQYYREEENGRGNFPPRFSGLQFPNYSSELNVNALELDDSALYLCASSLRDGGGLFFGSGTQLSVL.

This clonotype has just a few counts. This chain connects TRBV5-1 to TRBJ1-2; 7 bases match TRBD1. After removal of 0 bases from V and 8 bases from J, the junction contained 7 bases not matched to a gene. Germline CDR1 and CDR2: SGHRS and YFSETQ. CDR3 length equals 14 residues. CDR3 residues: CASSLETGSYGYTF. CDR3 coding DNA: TGCGCCAGCAGCTTGGAGACAGGGTCGTACGGCTACACCTTC.

J is TRBJ2-7 and V is TRBV6-5; 7 nucleotides match TRBD1. The CDR3 has 16 residues. The V segment lost 2 bases and the J segment 3 bases; nucleotides outside the gene matches: 10. Germline V gene sequence: CDR1 MNHEY, CDR2 SVGAGI. Here the CDR3 DNA reads TGTGCCAGCAGTTACCCCAGGGCAGGGGGAGACTACGAGCAGTACTTC. This sequence encodes CASSYPRAGGDYEQYF.

The chain combines TRBV12-3 or TRBV12-4 with TRBJ2-1; D is uncertain. V was shortened by 6 bases and J by 9 bases, with 9 bases between the two germline ends. This CDR3 region has 11 residues. CDR3: CASRTASEQFF. The DNA of the CDR3 is TGTGCCAGCAGGACCGCAAGTGAGCAGTTCTTC.

The V and J genes are TRBV27 and TRBJ2-1; possible D gene TRBD1, 5 bases. The CDR3 runs 14 residues. Germline V CDR1 and CDR2: MNHEY, SMNVEV (reference sequence). The V and J ends lost 3 bases and 9 bases respectively, with 15 bases between them. The CDR3 sequence: CASSLDIDRGEQFF. The CDR3 DNA is TGTGCCAGCAGTTTGGACATAGATAGGGGTGAGCAGTTCTTC.

The rearrangement joins TRBV9 to TRBJ2-3; a weak D match, TRBD2 (5 bases). The V gene's germline CDR1 is SGDLS and CDR2 YYNGEE. This CDR3 is built from 14 residues. With 0 bases removed from V and 1 base from J, the gap between germline ends came to 6 bases. CDR3: CASSVEGGTDTQYF. The CDR3 coding sequence is TGTGCCAGCAGCGTAGAGGGAGGCACAGATACGCAGTATTTT.

This sequence joins TRBV15 and TRBJ1-2; D remains ambiguous. Looked up from germline, CDR1 is LNHNV and CDR2 is YYDKDF (reference sequence). The CDR3 is 14 residues long. V was pared by 4 bases and J by 8 bases, with 17 bases between. The CDR3 bases are TGTGCCACCAGCACGAGTATGGGAATCGAGGGCTACACCTTC. This codes for CATSTSMGIEGYTF.

This chain connects TRBV4-1 to TRBJ1-6; D is unclear. Germline CDR1 reads MGHRA; CDR2 reads YSYEKL. This CDR3 comprises 15 residues. The ends were cut back, 0 bases at V and 7 bases at J, with 10 bases in the middle. CDR3 in amino acids: CASSQEAQLNSPLHF. CDR3 bases: TGCGCCAGCAGCCAAGAAGCACAGCTAAATTCACCCCTCCACTTT.